This entry features one TCR beta chain sequence. As yet, its antigen is unknown. The data are from a study of cytomegalovirus exposure and HLA in healthy donors. Study results and limitations: For most TCR beta V segments, an earlier analysis put the productive rate at about 90% or about 30% of the time. Accounts indicate the classifier identified cytomegalovirus status with strong specificity and sensitivity.

Germline loops: CDR1 SGHVS, CDR2 FQNEAQ. V lost 2 bases, J lost 4 bases, and 11 bases lay in between. The CDR3 loop spans 14 amino acids. The PCR used 60 Vbeta and 13 Jbeta primers. Assay: immunoSEQ multiplex PCR; the TCRdb copy retains only in-frame clones and omits some. The sample consists of 85,000 to 120,000 clones, 65% to 80% of them appearing once. The chain has TRBV7-8 and TRBJ1-2; possibly TRBD1 for D (5 bases). This clonotype was obtained from a man between 60 and 75 years old in good health and CMV-seronegative. Material: PBMCs. The CDR3 sequence is CASSLQVGGYGYTF. In DNA form, the CDR3 reads TGTGCCAGCAGCTTACAGGTGGGGGGCTATGGCTACACCTTC.